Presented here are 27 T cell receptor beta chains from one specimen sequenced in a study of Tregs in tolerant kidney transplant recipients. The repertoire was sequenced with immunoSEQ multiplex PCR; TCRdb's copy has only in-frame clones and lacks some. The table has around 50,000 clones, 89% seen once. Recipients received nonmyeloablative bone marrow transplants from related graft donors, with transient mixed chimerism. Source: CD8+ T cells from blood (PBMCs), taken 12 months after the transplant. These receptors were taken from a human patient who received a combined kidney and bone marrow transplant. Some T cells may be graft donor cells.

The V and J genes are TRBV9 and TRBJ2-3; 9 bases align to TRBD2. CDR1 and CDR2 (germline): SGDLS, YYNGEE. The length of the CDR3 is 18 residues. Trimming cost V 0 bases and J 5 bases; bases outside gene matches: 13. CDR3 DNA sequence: TGTGCCAGCAGCGTAGAGGGTAGCGGGAGTATATCAGGAGATACGCAGTATTTT. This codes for CASSVEGSGSISGDTQYF.

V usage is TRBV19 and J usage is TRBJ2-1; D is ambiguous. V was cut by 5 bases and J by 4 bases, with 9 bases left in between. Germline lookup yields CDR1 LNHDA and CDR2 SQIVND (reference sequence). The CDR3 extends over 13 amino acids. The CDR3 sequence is CASSVRLYNEQFF. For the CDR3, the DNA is TGTGCCAGTAGTGTACGGTTATACAATGAGCAGTTCTTC.

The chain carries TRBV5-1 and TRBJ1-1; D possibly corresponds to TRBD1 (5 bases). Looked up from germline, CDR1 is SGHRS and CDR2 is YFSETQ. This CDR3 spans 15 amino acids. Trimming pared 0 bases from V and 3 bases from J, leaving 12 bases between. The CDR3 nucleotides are TGCGCCAGCAGCTTGGGATGGGGGGAGGACACTGAAGCTTTCTTT. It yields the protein CASSLGWGEDTEAFF. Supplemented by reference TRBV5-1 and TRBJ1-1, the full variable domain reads KAGVTQTPRYLIKTRGQQVTLSCSPISGHRSVSWYQQTPGQGLQFLFEYFSETQRNKGNFPGRFSGRQFSNSRSEMNVSTLELGDSALYLCASSLGWGEDTEAFFGQGTRLTVV.

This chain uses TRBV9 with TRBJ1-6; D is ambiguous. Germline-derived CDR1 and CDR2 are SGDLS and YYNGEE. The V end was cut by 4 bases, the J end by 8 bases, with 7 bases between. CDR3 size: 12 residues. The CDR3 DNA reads TGTGCCAGCAGCCCTGGAGATTCACCCCTCCACTTT. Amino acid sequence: CASSPGDSPLHF.

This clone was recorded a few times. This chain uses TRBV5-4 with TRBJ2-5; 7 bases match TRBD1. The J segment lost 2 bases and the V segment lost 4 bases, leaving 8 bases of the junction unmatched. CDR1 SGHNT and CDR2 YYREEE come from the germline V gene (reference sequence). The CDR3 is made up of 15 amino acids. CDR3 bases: TGTGCCAGCAGCCAGCCGGGACAGCCACAAGAGACCCAGTACTTC. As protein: CASSQPGQPQETQYF.

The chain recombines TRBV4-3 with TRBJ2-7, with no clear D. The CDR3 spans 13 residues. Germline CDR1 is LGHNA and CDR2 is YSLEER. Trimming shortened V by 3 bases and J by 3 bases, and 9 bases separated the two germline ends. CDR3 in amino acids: CASSHGDSYEQYF. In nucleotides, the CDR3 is TGCGCCAGCAGCCATGGAGATAGCTACGAGCAGTACTTC.

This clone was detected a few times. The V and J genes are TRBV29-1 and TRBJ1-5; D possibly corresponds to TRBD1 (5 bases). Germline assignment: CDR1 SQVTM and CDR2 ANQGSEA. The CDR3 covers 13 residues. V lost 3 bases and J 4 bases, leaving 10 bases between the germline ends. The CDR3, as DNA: TGCAGCGTTGACCGGCGGACAAATCAGCCCCAGCATTTT. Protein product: CSVDRRTNQPQHF.

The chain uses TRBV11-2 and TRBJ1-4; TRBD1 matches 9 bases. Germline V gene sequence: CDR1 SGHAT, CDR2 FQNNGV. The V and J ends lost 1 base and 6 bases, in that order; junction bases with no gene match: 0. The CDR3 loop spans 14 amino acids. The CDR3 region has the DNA TGTGCCAGCAGCTTAGGACAGGGGGATGAAAAACTGTTTTTT. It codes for CASSLGQGDEKLFF.

The CDR3 sequence is CASSDLAGVSYNEQFF. In DNA form, the CDR3 reads TGCGCCAGCAGTGACTTAGCGGGGGTCTCCTACAATGAGCAGTTCTTC. V usage is TRBV10-2 and J usage is TRBJ2-1; 9 bases agree with TRBD2. J was trimmed by 0 bases and V by 3 bases; bases with no gene match: 3. Looked up from germline, CDR1 is WSHSY and CDR2 is SAAADI. This CDR3 has 16 residues.

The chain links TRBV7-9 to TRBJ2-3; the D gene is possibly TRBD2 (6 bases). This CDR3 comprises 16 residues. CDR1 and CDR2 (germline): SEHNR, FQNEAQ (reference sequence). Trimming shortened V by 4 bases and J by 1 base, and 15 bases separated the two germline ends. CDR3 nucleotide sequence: TGTGCCAGCAGCTGGGCACTAGCTGAGGGCACAGATACGCAGTATTTT. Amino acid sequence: CASSWALAEGTDTQYF.

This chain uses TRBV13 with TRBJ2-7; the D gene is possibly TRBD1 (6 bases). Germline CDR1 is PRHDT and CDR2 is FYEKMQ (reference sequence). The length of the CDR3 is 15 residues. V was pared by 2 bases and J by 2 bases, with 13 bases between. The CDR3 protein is CASSLRGSHPYEQYF. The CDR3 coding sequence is TGTGCCAGCAGCTTAAGGGGGTCCCACCCCTACGAGCAGTACTTC.

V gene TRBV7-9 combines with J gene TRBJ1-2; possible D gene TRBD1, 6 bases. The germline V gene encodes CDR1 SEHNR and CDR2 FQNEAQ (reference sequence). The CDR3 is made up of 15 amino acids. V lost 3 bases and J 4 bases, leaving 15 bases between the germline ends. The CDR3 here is CASSLGRGGLYGYTF. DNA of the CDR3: TGTGCCAGCAGCTTGGGCCGCGGGGGGCTCTATGGCTACACCTTC.

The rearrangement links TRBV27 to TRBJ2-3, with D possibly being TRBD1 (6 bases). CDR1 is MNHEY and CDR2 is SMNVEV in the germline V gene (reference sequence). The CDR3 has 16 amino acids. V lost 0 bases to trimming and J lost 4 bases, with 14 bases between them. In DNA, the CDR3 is TGTGCCAGCAGTTTATCGACAGGCCGTGGCGCAGATACGCAGTATTTT. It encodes CASSLSTGRGADTQYF.

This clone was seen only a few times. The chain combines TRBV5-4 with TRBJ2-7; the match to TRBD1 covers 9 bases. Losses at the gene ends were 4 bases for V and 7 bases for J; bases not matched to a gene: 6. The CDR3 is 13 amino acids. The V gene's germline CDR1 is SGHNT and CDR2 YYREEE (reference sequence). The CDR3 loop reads CASSTGTGLEQYF. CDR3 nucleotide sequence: TGTGCCAGCAGCACCGGGACAGGGTTGGAGCAGTACTTC.

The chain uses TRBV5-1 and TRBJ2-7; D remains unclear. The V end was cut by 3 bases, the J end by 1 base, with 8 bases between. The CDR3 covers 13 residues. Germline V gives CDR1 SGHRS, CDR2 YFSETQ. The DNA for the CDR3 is TGCGCCAGCAGCTGGAAGGAGTCCTACGAGCAGTACTTC. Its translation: CASSWKESYEQYF.

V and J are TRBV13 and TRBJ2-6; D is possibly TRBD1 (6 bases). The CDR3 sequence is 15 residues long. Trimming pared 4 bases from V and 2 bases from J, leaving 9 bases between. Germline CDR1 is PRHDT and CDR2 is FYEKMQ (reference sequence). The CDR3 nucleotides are TGTGCCAGCAGCTCCCCAGGGGCTGGGGCCAACGTCCTGACTTTC. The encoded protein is CASSSPGAGANVLTF.

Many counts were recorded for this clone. The CDR3 nucleotides are TGTGCCAGCAGCTCCGGGGGGAGAGAAGCTTTCTTT. It specifies CASSSGGREAFF. V and J are TRBV7-6 and TRBJ1-1, with a weak D call TRBD1 (5 bases). This CDR3 is built from 12 residues. The germline CDR1 and CDR2 sequences are SGHVS and FNYEAQ. The V end lost 4 bases, the J end lost 8 bases, and 11 bases lay between the germline ends.

The CDR3 loop reads CASTYGTTSTDTQYF. The CDR3 DNA follows: TGTGCCAGTACCTACGGGACAACTAGCACAGATACGCAGTATTTT. The rearrangement uses TRBV19 and TRBJ2-3, with D possibly being TRBD1 (6 bases). Trimming took 7 bases from V and 0 from J, leaving 14 bases between them. The germline CDR1 and CDR2 sequences are LNHDA and SQIVND (reference sequence). CDR3 length: 15 residues.

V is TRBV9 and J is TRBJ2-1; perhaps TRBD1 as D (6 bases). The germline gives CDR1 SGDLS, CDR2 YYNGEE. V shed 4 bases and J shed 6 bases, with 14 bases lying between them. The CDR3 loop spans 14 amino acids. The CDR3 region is CASSSHRDFNEQFF. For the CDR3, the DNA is TGTGCCAGCAGCTCCCACAGGGATTTCAATGAGCAGTTCTTC.

In DNA form, the CDR3 reads TGTGCCAGCAGCTTATTAGCCGGAAGGACCTACGAGCAGTACTTC. Residues: CASSLLAGRTYEQYF. This rearrangement joins TRBV11-3 to TRBJ2-7; D uncertain. The CDR3 sequence is 15 residues long. Trimming took 2 bases from V and 2 from J, leaving 13 bases between them. In germline, CDR1 is SGHNT, CDR2 YENEEA.

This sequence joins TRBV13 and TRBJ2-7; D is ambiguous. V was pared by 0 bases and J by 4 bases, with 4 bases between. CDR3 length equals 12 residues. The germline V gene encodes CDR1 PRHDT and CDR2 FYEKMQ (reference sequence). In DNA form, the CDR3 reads TGTGCCAGCAGCTTAGGGCGGTACGAGCAGTACTTC. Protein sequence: CASSLGRYEQYF.

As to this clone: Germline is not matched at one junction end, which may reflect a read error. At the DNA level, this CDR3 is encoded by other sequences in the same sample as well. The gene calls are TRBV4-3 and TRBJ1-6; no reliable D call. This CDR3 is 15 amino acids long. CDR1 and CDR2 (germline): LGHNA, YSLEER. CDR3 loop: CASSQEEANYSPLHF. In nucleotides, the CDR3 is TGCGCCAGCAGCCAAGAGGAGGCGAATTATTCCCCCCTCCACTTT.

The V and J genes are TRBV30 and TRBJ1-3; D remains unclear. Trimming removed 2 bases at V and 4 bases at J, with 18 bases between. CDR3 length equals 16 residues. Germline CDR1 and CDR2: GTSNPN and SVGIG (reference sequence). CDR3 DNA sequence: TGTGCCTGGAGTACTCGGTTCCCTGGGAGGGGAAACACCATATATTTT. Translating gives CAWSTRFPGRGNTIYF.

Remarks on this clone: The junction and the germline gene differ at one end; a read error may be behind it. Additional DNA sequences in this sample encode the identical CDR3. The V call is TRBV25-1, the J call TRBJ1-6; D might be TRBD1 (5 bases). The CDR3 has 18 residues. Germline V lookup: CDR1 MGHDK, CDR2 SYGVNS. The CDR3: CASRDSLDTRRYNSPLHF. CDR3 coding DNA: TGTGCCAGCCGCGATTCCCTGGACACCCGAAGGTATAATTCCCCCCTCCACTTT.

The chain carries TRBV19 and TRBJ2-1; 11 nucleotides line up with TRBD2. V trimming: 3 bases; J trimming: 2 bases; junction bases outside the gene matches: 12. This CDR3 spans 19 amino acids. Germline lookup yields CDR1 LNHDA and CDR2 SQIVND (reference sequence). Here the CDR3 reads CASSIFAASGGIAYNEQFF. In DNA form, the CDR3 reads TGTGCCAGTAGTATCTTCGCGGCTAGCGGGGGGATTGCCTACAATGAGCAGTTCTTC.

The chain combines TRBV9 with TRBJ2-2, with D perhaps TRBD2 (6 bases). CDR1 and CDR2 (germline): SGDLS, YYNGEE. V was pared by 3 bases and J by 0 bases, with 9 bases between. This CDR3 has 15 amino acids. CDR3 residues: CASSAGGSNTGELFF. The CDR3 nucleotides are TGTGCCAGCAGCGCTGGGGGGTCGAACACCGGGGAGCTGTTTTTT.

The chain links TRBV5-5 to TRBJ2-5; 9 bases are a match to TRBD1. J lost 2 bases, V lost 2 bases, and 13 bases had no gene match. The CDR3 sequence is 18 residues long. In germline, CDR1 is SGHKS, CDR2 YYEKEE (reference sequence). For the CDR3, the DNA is TGTGCCAGCAGCTTCCCGGGACAGGGTGGATTTTGGCAAGAGACCCAGTACTTC. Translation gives CASSFPGQGGFWQETQYF. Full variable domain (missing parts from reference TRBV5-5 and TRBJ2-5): DAGVTQSPTHLIKTRGQQVTLRCSPISGHKSVSWYQQVLGQGPQFIFQYYEKEERGRGNFPDRFSARQFPNYSSELNVNALLLGDSALYLCASSFPGQGGFWQETQYFGPGTRLLVL.